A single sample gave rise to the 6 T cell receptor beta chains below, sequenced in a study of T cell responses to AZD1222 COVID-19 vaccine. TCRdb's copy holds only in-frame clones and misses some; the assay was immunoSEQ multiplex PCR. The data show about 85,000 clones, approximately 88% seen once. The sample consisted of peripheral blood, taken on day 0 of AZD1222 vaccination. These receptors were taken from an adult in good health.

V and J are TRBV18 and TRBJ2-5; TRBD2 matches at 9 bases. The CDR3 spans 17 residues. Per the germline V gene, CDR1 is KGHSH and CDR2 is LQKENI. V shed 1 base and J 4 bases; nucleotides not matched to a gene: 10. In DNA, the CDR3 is TGTGCCAGCTCACCACAGGAGGTGGGACTAGCACGAGAGACCCAGTACTTC. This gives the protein CASSPQEVGLARETQYF.

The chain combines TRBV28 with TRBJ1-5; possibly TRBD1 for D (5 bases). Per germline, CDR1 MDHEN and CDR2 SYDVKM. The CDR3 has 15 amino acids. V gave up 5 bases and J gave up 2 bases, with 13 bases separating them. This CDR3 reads CASSRSGVGNQPQHF. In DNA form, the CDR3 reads TGTGCCAGCAGTCGATCGGGGGTGGGCAATCAGCCCCAGCATTTT.

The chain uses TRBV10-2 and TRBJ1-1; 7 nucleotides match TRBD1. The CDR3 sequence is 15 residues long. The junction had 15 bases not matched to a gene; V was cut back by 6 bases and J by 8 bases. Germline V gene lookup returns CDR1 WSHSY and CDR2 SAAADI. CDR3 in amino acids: CASSYLGGGGMEAFF. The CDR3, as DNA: TGCGCCAGCAGCTACCTGGGAGGGGGCGGGATGGAAGCTTTCTTT.

CDR3 sequence (DNA): TGTGCCAGCAGTCTAATGCCCCCGGGACAGGGGAAAAACTACGAGCAGTACTTC. Amino acids: CASSLMPPGQGKNYEQYF. The rearrangement links TRBV6-6 to TRBJ2-7; 10 bases are shared with TRBD1. Unmatched junction bases numbered 16, after V lost 5 bases and J lost 3 bases. Per the germline V gene, CDR1 is MNHNY and CDR2 is SVGAGI (reference sequence). This CDR3 has 18 residues.

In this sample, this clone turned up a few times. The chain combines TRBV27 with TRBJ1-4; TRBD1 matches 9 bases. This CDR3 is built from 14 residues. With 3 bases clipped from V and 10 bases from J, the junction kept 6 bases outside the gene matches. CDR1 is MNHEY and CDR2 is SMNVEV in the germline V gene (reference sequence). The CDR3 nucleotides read TGTGCCAGCAGTTTCGACAGGGGGATCGGAAAACTGTTTTTT. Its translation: CASSFDRGIGKLFF.

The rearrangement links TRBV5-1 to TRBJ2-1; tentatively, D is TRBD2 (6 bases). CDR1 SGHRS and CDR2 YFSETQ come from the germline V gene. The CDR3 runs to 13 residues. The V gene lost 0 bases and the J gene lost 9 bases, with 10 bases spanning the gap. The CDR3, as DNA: TGCGCCAGCAGCTTGGGACTAGTGGTTGAGCAGTTCTTC. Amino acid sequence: CASSLGLVVEQFF.